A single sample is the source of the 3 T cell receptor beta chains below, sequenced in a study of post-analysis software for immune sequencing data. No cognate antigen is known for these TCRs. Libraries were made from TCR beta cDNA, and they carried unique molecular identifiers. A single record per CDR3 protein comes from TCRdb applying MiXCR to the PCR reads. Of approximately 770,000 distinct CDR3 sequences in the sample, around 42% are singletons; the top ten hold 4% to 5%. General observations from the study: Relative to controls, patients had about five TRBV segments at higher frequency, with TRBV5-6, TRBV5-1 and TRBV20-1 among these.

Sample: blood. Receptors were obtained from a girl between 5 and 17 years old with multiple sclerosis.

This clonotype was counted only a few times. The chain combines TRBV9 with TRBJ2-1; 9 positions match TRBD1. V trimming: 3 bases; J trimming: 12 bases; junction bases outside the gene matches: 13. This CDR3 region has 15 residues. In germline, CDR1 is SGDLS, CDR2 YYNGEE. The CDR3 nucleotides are TGTGCCAGCAGCGCTACCGGGACAGGGTTCCATGGGCAGTTCTTC. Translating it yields CASSATGTGFHGQFF.

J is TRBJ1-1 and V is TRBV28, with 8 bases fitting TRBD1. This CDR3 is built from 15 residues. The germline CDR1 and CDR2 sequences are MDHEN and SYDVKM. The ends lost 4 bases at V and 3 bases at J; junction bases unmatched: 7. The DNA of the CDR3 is TGTGCCAGCAGTTCACTACAGGGGGGGGACACTGAAGCTTTCTTT. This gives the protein CASSSLQGGDTEAFF.

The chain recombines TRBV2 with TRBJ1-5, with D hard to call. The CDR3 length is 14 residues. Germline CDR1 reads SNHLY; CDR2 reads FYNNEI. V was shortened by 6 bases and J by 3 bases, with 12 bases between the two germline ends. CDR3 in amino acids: CASRVPDINQPQHF. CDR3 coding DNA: TGTGCCAGCAGGGTCCCGGATATCAATCAGCCCCAGCATTTT. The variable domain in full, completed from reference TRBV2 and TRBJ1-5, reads EPEVTQTPSHQVTQMGQEVILRCVPISNHLYFYWYRQILGQKVEFLVSFYNNEISEKSEIFDDQFSVERPDGSNFTLKIRSTKLEDSAMYFCASRVPDINQPQHFGDGTRLSIL.